One sample yielded the 13 T cell receptor beta chains listed below, sequenced in a study of blood T cell repertoires in COVID-19 (dated by TCRdb to 2019 to 2021). Library construction relied on the immunoSEQ multiplex PCR assay. The table comes from immuneACCESS by way of TCRdb, which keeps in-frame sequences with V and J called. Part of the clones is missing from these tables; in studies checked, under half for an unresolved V gene and the rest for unknown reasons. This sample has over 200,000 clones in its table, and about nine tenths of those were observed once. The top ten clonotypes cover roughly 2.3% of the sample. The sequenced sample was PBMCs or T cells enriched from blood (not recorded which). The receptors shown here come from a woman between 40 and 55 years old with acute COVID-19.

The chain employs TRBV10-2 and TRBJ2-7, with D possibly being TRBD2 (7 bases). There are 15 residues in the CDR3. Per germline, CDR1 WSHSY and CDR2 SAAADI. The V end was cut by 6 bases, the J end by 1 base, with 16 bases between. The CDR3 reads CASRYSGEGSYEQYF. The CDR3 region has the DNA TGCGCCAGCAGATATTCAGGGGAGGGTTCCTACGAGCAGTACTTC.

Of note for this clone: Other DNA sequences from this sample encode an identical CDR3 as well. This chain joins TRBV29-1 and TRBJ1-1; D not certain. Deletions cut 7 bases from V and 1 base from J, with 4 bases between. The germline V gene encodes CDR1 SQVTM and CDR2 ANQGSEA. CDR3 length equals 10 residues. The CDR3 DNA follows: TGCAGCGCCGGGAACACTGAAGCTTTCTTT. This translates into CSAGNTEAFF.

The V call is TRBV6-5, the J call TRBJ1-2; a weak D match, TRBD1 (5 bases). Trimming stripped 6 bases from V and 6 bases from J, with 8 bases between. This CDR3 has 11 amino acids. From germline, CDR1 is MNHEY and CDR2 SVGAGI. The CDR3 sequence: CASRTEDGYTF. Here the CDR3 DNA reads TGTGCCAGCAGGACAGAGGATGGCTACACCTTC.

The rearrangement uses TRBV5-1 and TRBJ2-5; 8 bases map to TRBD1. J was trimmed by 5 bases and V by 1 base; bases with no gene match: 4. Germline-derived CDR1 and CDR2 are SGHRS and YFSETQ. The CDR3 loop spans 14 amino acids. CDR3 amino acids: CASSLQGAGETQYF. In nucleotides, the CDR3 is TGCGCCAGCAGCTTGCAGGGGGCAGGGGAGACCCAGTACTTC.

This clone came up a few times. The chain carries TRBV5-8 and TRBJ1-2; D is unclear. The CDR3 sequence is 14 residues long. V dropped 2 bases and J dropped 8 bases, with 16 bases sitting between them. CDR1 is SGHTS, CDR2 YDEGEE, per germline. The CDR3 bases are TGTGCCAGCAGCTTCATTCGTCTACGAGGGGGCTACACCTTC. Protein product: CASSFIRLRGGYTF.

J is TRBJ2-5 and V is TRBV5-1, with 8 nucleotides matching TRBD1. Germline lookup yields CDR1 SGHRS and CDR2 YFSETQ. This CDR3 has 15 amino acids. V lost 4 bases and J lost 1; bases outside the gene matches: 6. The CDR3 protein is CASSTQGAGQETQYF. In DNA, the CDR3 is TGCGCCAGCAGCACGCAGGGGGCTGGCCAAGAGACCCAGTACTTC.

The rearrangement links TRBV24-1 to TRBJ1-5; 9 bases map to TRBD1. The CDR3 extends over 16 amino acids. V trimming: 1 base; J trimming: 6 bases; junction bases outside the gene matches: 6. Germline-derived CDR1 and CDR2 are KGHDR and SFDVKD. CDR3 residues: CATSDFLRQGVQPQHF. CDR3 nucleotide sequence: TGTGCCACCAGTGATTTCTTACGACAGGGGGTTCAGCCCCAGCATTTT.

The J gene is TRBJ2-1, the V gene TRBV21-1; TRBD2 was called by the table and not checked on the DNA. TRBV21-1 is a pseudogene. This CDR3 comprises 14 residues. The CDR3: CASILSGTCDEQFF. CDR3 DNA sequence: TGTGCCAGCATCCTTTCGGGAACTTGTGATGAGCAGTTCTTC.

The CDR3 here is CASSLGLGGTDTQYF. DNA for the CDR3: TGTGCCAGCAGCCTCGGACTAGGTGGCACAGATACGCAGTATTTT. This chain joins TRBV7-9 and TRBJ2-3; 7 bases are shared with TRBD2. This CDR3 comprises 15 residues. With V trimmed by 5 bases and J by 1 base, 6 bases remained unmatched. CDR1 and CDR2 from the germline V gene are SEHNR and FQNEAQ (reference sequence).

The chain carries TRBV5-8 and TRBJ2-4; D is ambiguous. Per the germline V gene, CDR1 is SGHTS and CDR2 is YDEGEE. Trimming removed 6 bases from V and 1 base from J, with 20 bases in between. CDR3 length: 17 residues. CDR3 nucleotide sequence: TGTGCCAGCACCCCCGGGTTCGGGTCGGCGGCCAAAAACATTCAGTACTTC. It translates to CASTPGFGSAAKNIQYF.

This clone was picked up one time. The chain links TRBV7-2 to TRBJ2-7; D remains unclear. V lost 5 bases, J lost 3 bases, and 14 bases lay in between. The CDR3 is made up of 14 amino acids. Germline V gene sequence: CDR1 SGHTA, CDR2 FQGNSA. The DNA for the CDR3 is TGTGCCAGCAGCCCCGGGTCTGCTGGCTACGAGCAGTACTTC. This encodes CASSPGSAGYEQYF.

This chain joins TRBV7-2 and TRBJ1-1, with 8 bases that match TRBD1. Germline CDR1 reads SGHTA; CDR2 reads FQGNSA. V shed 3 bases, J shed 6 bases, and the junction held 3 bases outside the gene matches. The CDR3 runs to 13 residues. The DNA of the CDR3 is TGTGCCAGCAGCTTGCAGGGGGCATCTGAAGCTTTCTTT. Its protein is CASSLQGASEAFF.

The chain joins TRBV29-1 to TRBJ2-7; D perhaps matches TRBD2 (6 bases). The germline V gene encodes CDR1 SQVTM and CDR2 ANQGSEA. Trimming shortened V by 2 bases and J by 2 bases, and 10 bases separated the two germline ends. The CDR3 length is 13 residues. The CDR3 here is CSVETGEPYEQYF. The DNA of the CDR3 is TGCAGCGTTGAAACGGGAGAGCCCTACGAGCAGTACTTC.